What follows describes a single T cell receptor (beta chain). Its antigen is as yet unknown. Generated by immunoSEQ multiplex PCR, the TCRdb table keeps only in-frame clones and is missing some. The sample holds some 66,000 clones; about nine tenths are singletons and the top ten take approximately 0.39%. The sample originates from a study of OX40 agonist ivuxolimab in advanced cancers. Study-level points and caveats: Among the lowest levels of clonal expansion were found in partial responders at 0.1-3.0 mg/kg.

A history of autoimmune disease or systemic immunosuppression excluded patients. Samples were taken at baseline and on day 1 of cycles 4 and 7. The origin of this receptor is an adult with an advanced solid tumor such as melanoma, head and neck, liver or kidney cancer. The sample consisted of CD4+ or CD8+ T cells sorted from blood, taken in a trial of the OX40 agonist ivuxolimab.

Here the CDR3 DNA reads TGTGCCAGCAGCCCGGGAGGGGCGTGGGGCAAGGGTGAGCAGTTCTTC. As protein: CASSPGGAWGKGEQFF. The genes are TRBV7-3 and TRBJ2-1; 8 bases agree with TRBD2. The CDR3 has 16 amino acids. Germline CDR1 is SGHTA and CDR2 is FQGTGA. Trimming at V came to 5 bases and at J to 9 bases, leaving 15 bases not matched to a gene. Combining the CDR3 with reference TRBV7-3 and TRBJ2-1 gives the whole variable domain GAGVSQTPSNKVTEKGKYVELRCDPISGHTALYWYRQSLGQGPEFLIYFQGTGAADDSGLPNDRFFAVRPEGSVSTLKIQRTERGDSAVYLCASSPGGAWGKGEQFFGPGTRLTVL.